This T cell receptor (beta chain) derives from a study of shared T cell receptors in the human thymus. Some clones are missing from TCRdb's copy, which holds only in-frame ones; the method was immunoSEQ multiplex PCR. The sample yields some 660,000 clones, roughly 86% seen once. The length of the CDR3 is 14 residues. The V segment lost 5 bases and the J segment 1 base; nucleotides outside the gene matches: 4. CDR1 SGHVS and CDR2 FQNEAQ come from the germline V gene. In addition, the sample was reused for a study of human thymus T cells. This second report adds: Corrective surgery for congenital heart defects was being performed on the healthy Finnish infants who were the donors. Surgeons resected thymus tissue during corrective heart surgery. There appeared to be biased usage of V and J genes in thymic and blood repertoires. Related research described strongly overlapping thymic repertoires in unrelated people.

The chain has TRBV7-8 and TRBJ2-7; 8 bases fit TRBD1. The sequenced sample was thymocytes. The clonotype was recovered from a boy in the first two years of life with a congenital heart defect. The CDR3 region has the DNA TGTGCCAGCAGCGGAAGGGACAGGTCCTACGAGCAGTACTTC. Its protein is CASSGRDRSYEQYF.